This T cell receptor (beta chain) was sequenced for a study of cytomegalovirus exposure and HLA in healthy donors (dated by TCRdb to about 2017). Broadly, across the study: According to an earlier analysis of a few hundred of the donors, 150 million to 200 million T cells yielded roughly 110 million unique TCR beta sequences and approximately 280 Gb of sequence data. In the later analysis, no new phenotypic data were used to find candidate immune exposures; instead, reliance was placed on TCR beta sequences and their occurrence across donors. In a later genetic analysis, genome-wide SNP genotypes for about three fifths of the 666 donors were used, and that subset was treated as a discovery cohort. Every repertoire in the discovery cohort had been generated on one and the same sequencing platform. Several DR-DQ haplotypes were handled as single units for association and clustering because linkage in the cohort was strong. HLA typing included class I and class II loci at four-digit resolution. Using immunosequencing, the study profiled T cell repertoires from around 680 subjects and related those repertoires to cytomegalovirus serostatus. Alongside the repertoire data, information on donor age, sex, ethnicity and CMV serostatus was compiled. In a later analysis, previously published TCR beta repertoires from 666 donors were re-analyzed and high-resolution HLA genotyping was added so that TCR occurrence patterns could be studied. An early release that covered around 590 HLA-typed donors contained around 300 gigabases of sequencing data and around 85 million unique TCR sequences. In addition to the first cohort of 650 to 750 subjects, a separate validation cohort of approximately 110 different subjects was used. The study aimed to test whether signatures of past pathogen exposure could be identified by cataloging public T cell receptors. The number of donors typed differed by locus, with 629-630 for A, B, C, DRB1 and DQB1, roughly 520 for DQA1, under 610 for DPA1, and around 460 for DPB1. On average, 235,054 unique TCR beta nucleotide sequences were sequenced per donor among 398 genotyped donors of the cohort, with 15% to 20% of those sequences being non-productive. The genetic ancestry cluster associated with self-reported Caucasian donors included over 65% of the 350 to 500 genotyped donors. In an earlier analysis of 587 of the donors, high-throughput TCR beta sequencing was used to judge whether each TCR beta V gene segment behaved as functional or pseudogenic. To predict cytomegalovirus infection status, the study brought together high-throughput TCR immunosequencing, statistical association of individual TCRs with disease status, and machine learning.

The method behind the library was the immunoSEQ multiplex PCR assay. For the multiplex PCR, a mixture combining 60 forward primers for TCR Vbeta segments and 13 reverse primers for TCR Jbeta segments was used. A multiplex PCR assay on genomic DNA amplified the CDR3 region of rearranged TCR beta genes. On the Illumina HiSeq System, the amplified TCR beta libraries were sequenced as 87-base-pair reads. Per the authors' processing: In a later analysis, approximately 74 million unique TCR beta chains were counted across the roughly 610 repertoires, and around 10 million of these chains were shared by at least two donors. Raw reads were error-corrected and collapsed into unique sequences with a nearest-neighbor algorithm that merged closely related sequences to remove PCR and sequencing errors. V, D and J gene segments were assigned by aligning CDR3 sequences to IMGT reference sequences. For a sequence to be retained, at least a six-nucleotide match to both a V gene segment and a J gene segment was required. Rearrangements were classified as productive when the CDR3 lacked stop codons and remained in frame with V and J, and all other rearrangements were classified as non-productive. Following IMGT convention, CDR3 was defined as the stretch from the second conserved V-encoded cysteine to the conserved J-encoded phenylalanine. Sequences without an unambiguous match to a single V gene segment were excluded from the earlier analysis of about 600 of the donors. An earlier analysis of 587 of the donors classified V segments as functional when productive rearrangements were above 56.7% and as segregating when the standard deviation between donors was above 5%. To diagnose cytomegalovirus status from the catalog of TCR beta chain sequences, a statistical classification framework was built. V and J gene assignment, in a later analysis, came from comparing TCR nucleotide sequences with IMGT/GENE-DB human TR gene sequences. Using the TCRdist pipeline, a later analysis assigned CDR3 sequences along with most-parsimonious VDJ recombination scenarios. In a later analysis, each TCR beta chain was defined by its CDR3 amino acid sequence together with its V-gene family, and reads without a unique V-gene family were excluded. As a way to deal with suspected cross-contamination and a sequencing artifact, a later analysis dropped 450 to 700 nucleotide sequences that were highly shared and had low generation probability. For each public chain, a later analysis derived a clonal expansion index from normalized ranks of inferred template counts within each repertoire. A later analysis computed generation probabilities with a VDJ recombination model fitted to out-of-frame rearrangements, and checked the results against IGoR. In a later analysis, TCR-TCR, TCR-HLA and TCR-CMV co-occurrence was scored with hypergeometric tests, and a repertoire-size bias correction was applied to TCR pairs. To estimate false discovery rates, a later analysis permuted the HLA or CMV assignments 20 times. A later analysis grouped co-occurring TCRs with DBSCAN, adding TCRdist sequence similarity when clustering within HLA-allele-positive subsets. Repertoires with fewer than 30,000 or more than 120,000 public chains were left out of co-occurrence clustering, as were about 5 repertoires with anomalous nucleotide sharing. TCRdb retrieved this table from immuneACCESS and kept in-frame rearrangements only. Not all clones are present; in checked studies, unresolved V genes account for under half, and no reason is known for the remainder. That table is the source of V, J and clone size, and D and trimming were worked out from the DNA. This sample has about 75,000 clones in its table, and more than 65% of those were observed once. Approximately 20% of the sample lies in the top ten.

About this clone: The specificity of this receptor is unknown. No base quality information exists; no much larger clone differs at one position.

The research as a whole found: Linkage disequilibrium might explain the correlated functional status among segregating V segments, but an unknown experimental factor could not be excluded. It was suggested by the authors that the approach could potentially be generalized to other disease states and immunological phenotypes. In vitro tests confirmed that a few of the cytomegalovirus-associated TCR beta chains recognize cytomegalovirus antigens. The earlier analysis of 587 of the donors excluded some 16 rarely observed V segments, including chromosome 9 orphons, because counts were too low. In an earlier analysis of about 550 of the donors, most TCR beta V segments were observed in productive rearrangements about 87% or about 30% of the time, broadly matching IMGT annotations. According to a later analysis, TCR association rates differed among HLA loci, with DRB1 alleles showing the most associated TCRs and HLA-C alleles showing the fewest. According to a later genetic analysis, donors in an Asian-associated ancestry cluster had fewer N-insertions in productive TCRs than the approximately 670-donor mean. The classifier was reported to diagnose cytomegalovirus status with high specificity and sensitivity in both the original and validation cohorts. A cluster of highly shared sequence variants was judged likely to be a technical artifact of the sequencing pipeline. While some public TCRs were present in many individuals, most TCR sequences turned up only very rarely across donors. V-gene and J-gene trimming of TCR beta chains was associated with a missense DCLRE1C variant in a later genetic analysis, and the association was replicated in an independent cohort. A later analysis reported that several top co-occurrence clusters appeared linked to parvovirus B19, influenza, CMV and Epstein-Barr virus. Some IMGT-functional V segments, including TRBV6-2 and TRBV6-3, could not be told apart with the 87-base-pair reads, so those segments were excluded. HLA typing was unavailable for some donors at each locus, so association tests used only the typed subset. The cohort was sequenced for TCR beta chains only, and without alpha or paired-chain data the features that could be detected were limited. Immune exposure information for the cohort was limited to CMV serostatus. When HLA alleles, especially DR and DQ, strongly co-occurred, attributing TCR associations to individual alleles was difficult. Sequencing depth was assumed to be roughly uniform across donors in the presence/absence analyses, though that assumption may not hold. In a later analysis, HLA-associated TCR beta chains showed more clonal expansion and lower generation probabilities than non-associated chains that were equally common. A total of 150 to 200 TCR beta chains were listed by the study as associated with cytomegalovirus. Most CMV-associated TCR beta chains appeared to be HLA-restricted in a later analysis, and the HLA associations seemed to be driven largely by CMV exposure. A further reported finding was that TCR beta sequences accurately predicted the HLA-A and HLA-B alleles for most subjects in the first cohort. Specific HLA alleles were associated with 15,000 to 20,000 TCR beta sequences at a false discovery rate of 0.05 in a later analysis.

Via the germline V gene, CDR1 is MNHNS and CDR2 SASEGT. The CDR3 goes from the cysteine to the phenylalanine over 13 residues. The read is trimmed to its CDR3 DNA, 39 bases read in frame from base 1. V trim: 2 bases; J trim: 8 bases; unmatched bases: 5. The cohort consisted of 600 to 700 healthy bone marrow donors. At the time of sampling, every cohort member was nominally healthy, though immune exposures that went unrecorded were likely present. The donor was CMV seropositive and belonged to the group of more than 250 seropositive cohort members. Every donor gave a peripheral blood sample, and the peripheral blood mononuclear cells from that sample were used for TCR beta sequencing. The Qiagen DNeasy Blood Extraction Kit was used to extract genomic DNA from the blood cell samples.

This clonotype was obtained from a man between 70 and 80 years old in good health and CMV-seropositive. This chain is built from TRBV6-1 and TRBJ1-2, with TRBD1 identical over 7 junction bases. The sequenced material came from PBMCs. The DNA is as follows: TGTGCCAGCAGTGAATACAGGGGCGAAGGCTACACCTTC. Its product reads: CASSEYRGEGYTF.